This T cell receptor beta chain was captured in a study of cytomegalovirus exposure and HLA in healthy donors. The PCR used 60 Vbeta and 13 Jbeta primers. The protocol was immunoSEQ multiplex PCR, while the TCRdb copy is restricted to in-frame clones and leaves out a portion. This sample's clone table lists about 55,000 clones. Germline V gives CDR1 MNHEY, CDR2 SMNVEV (reference sequence). The V and J ends lost 5 bases and 5 bases, in that order; junction bases with no gene match: 7. CDR3 size: 14 residues. The rearrangement joins TRBV27 to TRBJ1-2, with 8 bases aligning to TRBD1. This TCR was sampled from a woman in her fifties or sixties in good health and CMV-seropositive. Source material: PBMCs. The CDR3 nucleotides read TGTGCCAGCAGTCGAGGACAGGGAAATTATGGCTACACCTTC. This sequence encodes CASSRGQGNYGYTF.